The clone carrying this T cell receptor beta chain was detected ten times or more. Its antigen is still unknown. The germline gives CDR1 SGHRS, CDR2 YFSETQ. V was cut by 0 bases and J by 5 bases, with 18 bases left in between. The CDR3 has 16 residues. This sample stems from a study of T cells in Graves' hyperthyroidism and ophthalmopathy. Study observations and caveats: Most thyroid clonotypes that were expanded above 0.001 also turned up in blood.

The TCR beta CDR3 regions underwent amplification using RNA transcripts as the source. A first-round RT-PCR of the TCR CDR3 used the HTBI primer set. TCRdb re-analysed the multiplex PCR reads in MiXCR, keeping a single row per CDR3 protein. The repertoire holds some 300,000 distinct CDR3 sequences, around 19% seen once, with approximately 37% in the top ten. This TCR was recovered from a man in his fifties or sixties with Graves' ophthalmopathy. The chain uses TRBV5-1 and TRBJ2-7, with TRBD2 as a possible D gene (5 bases). The material sequenced was blood. The CDR3 loop is CASSLAPPPGADEQYF. In DNA, the CDR3 is TGCGCCAGCAGCTTGGCACCCCCCCCCGGAGCGGACGAGCAGTACTTC. Based on the CDR3 plus reference TRBV5-1 and TRBJ2-7, the full variable domain is KAGVTQTPRYLIKTRGQQVTLSCSPISGHRSVSWYQQTPGQGLQFLFEYFSETQRNKGNFPGRFSGRQFSNSRSEMNVSTLELGDSALYLCASSLAPPPGADEQYFGPGTRLTVT.